These 5 T cell receptor beta chains were all obtained from the same sample, sequenced in a study of ipilimumab plus nivolumab after autologous stem cell transplantation. Method: immunoSEQ multiplex PCR; TCRdb's copy keeps in-frame clones and lacks some. The sample carries 9,000 to 15,000 clones, under 80% recorded once. The sequencing used PBMCs, collected in a trial of ipilimumab plus nivolumab as post-transplant consolidation. These receptors were obtained from a male donor with multiple myeloma.

The V gene is TRBV19, the J gene TRBJ1-1; D is unclear. The V and J ends lost 5 bases and 1 base respectively, with 17 bases between them. There are 16 residues in the CDR3. Germline V gives CDR1 LNHDA, CDR2 SQIVND (reference sequence). CDR3 region: CASSPARQDSNTEAFF. As DNA, the CDR3 is TGTGCCAGTAGTCCGGCGAGGCAGGACTCGAACACTGAAGCTTTCTTT.

By sample share, this clone is medium-sized. The V and J genes are TRBV6-1 and TRBJ1-2, with 8 positions matching TRBD1. Unmatched junction bases numbered 3, after V lost 1 base and J lost 8 bases. The germline gives CDR1 MNHNS, CDR2 SASEGT. CDR3 size: 13 residues. CDR3 in DNA: TGTGCCAGCAGTGAAGGGACAGGGAAAGGCTACACCTTC. Encoded protein: CASSEGTGKGYTF.

The V gene is TRBV2, the J gene TRBJ2-2; the D gene is possibly TRBD2 (5 bases). The CDR3 runs to 14 residues. Trimming took 6 bases from V and 4 from J, leaving 12 bases between them. CDR1 is SNHLY, CDR2 FYNNEI, per germline. CDR3 coding DNA: TGTGCCAGCAGCCGGGAATTAGGCACCGGGGAGCTGTTTTTT. Translation gives CASSRELGTGELFF.

This chain links TRBV19 with TRBJ1-5, with D unresolved. Germline V gives CDR1 LNHDA, CDR2 SQIVND (reference sequence). V was cut by 0 bases and J by 2 bases, with 11 bases left in between. The CDR3 sequence is 16 residues long. CDR3 DNA sequence: TGTGCCAGTAGTATAGACCAGGTGGGCGGCAATCAGCCCCAGCATTTT. Translation: CASSIDQVGGNQPQHF.

The gene calls are TRBV6-4 and TRBJ2-2, with 8 bases matching TRBD2. This CDR3 region has 15 residues. V gave up 3 bases and J gave up 5 bases; unmatched junction bases: 5. The V gene's germline CDR1 is MRHNA and CDR2 SNTAGT. For the CDR3, the DNA is TGTGCCAGCAGTGAAGGAAGCGGGGGTACCGGGGAGCTGTTTTTT. Amino acid sequence: CASSEGSGGTGELFF.